This TCR beta chain stems from a study of T cells in localized non-small cell lung cancer. General study points: Exceeding tumor, uninvolved adjacent lung had the highest T cell clonality. Sequencing involved a lone tumor region, leaving heterogeneity possible. Across samples, adjacent lung featured a median roughly 61 of the top 100 tumor clones.

Turning to this clone: Its target is not known.

CDR1 and CDR2 (germline): SGHRS, YFSETQ. V was shortened by 2 bases and J by 6 bases, with 11 bases between the two germline ends. The CDR3 has 13 amino acids. Profiled with immunoSEQ multiplex PCR; TCRdb holds only in-frame clones, not every one. The data hold tens of thousands of clones, with about four fifths observed a single time. The sequenced sample was peripheral blood, obtained before any cancer treatment. This chain links TRBV5-1 with TRBJ1-2; D remains unclear. This sequence was found in a male donor aged 60 or over with stage III squamous cell lung carcinoma. The CDR3 sequence is CASSFSGNNGYTF. The CDR3 coding sequence is TGCGCCAGCAGCTTTTCCGGGAATAATGGCTACACCTTC.